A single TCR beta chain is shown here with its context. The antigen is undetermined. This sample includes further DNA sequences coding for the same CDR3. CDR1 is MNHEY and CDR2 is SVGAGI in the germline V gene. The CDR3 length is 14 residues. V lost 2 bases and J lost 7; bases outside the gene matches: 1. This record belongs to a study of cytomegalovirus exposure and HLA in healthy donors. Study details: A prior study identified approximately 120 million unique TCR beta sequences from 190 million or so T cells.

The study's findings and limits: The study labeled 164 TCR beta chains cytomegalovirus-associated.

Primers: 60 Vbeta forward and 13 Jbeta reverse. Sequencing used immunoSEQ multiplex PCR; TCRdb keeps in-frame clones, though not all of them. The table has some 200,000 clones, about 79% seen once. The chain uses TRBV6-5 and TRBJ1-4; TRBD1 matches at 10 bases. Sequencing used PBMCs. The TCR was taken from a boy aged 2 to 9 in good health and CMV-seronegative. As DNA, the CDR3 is TGTGCCAGCAGTTACGGACAGGGGGGTGAAAAACTGTTTTTT. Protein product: CASSYGQGGEKLFF.